A single sample gave rise to the 16 T cell receptor beta chains below, sequenced in a study of T cell repertoires in cytomegalovirus infection. No cognate antigen is known for these TCRs. One entry per CDR3 protein results from TCRdb running MiXCR on the reads. The table shows 800,000 to 950,000 distinct CDR3 sequences, with around a third occurring only once. Specimen: cultured CD8+ T cells from PBMCs, collected from culture after CMV antigen stimulation. These receptors originate from a human donor in good health (CMV status not recorded). Some clones in this sample may be carry-over from other donors' samples.

The rearrangement links TRBV5-5 to TRBJ1-4; 8 positions match TRBD1. This CDR3 is built from 16 residues. Germline V lookup: CDR1 SGHKS, CDR2 YYEKEE (reference sequence). The trim removed 4 bases at V and 6 bases at J, leaving 11 bases unmatched. CDR3 sequence reads: CASSGGQEIWDEKLFF. The CDR3, as DNA: TGTGCCAGCAGCGGGGGACAGGAGATTTGGGATGAAAAACTGTTTTTT.

This clonotype turned up a few times. This rearrangement joins TRBV7-6 to TRBJ2-1; no clear D gene. Trimming stripped 8 bases from V and 6 bases from J, with 11 bases between. Germline CDR1 is SGHVS and CDR2 is FNYEAQ. The CDR3 extends over 12 amino acids. CDR3 bases: TGTGCCAGCGGAATTGACTTCAATGAGCAGTTCTTC. It yields the protein CASGIDFNEQFF.

This chain joins TRBV12-3 or TRBV12-4 and TRBJ1-1, with TRBD1 as a possible D gene (5 bases). This CDR3 is 15 amino acids long. V dropped 4 bases and J dropped 4 bases, with 16 bases sitting between them. The CDR3 DNA reads TGTGCCAGCAGTTCCTCGGGGGGGGTTGGCACTGAAGCTTTCTTT. Residues: CASSSSGGVGTEAFF.

V gene TRBV19 combines with J gene TRBJ1-1, with D maybe TRBD1 (5 bases). Germline values: CDR1 LNHDA, CDR2 SQIVND (reference sequence). The CDR3 is 16 amino acids. The V and J ends lost 6 bases and 1 base respectively, with 18 bases between them. The DNA for the CDR3 is TGTGCCAGTAGACATGCAAAACAAGGGGCGAACACTGAAGCTTTCTTT. Translated: CASRHAKQGANTEAFF.

In this sample, this clonotype turned up a few times. J is TRBJ2-3 and V is TRBV7-9, with D maybe TRBD1 (6 bases). This CDR3 region has 17 residues. The germline V gene has CDR1 SEHNR and CDR2 FQNEAQ (reference sequence). V was shortened by 5 bases and J by 5 bases, with 23 bases between the two germline ends. The CDR3 sequence: CASSPFQTRGTGDTQYF. CDR3 in DNA: TGTGCCAGCAGCCCGTTCCAAACCAGGGGTACGGGAGATACGCAGTATTTT.

This clonotype was found many times. The V call is TRBV7-2, the J call TRBJ1-1, with TRBD1 as a possible D gene (5 bases). The germline V and J ends were trimmed by 1 base and 1 base, with 16 bases remaining between them. The CDR3 loop spans 17 amino acids. Germline V gene data show CDR1 as SGHTA and CDR2 as FQGNSA. The CDR3 sequence: CASSLGWGERANTEAFF. DNA for the CDR3: TGTGCCAGCAGCTTAGGGTGGGGGGAGAGAGCGAACACTGAAGCTTTCTTT. The full variable domain, completed using reference TRBV7-2 and TRBJ1-1, is GAGVSQSPSNKVTEKGKDVELRCDPISGHTALYWYRQSLGQGLEFLIYFQGNSAPDKSGLPSDRFSAERTGGSVSTLTIQRTQQEDSAVYLCASSLGWGERANTEAFFGQGTRLTVV.

In this sample, this clonotype turned up a few times. The chain links TRBV7-2 to TRBJ2-7; 9 bases align to TRBD1. The CDR3 runs 15 residues. Germline CDR1 and CDR2: SGHTA and FQGNSA. V lost 3 bases and J lost 4; bases outside the gene matches: 7. CDR3 in DNA: TGTGCCAGCAGCTTCTTCCACGGACAGGGGTACGAGCAGTACGTC. Its translation is CASSFFHGQGYEQYV.

This clonotype was seen a few times. The chain employs TRBV7-9 and TRBJ2-2; no clear D. The CDR3 sequence is 16 residues long. Germline V lookup: CDR1 SEHNR, CDR2 FQNEAQ (reference sequence). Trimming left V 3 bases short and J 1 base short, with 12 bases between. This chain's CDR3 is CASSLQFQENTGELFF. CDR3 in DNA: TGTGCCAGCAGCTTGCAGTTTCAGGAGAACACCGGGGAGCTGTTTTTT.

This clonotype occurred many times. This chain links TRBV12-3 or TRBV12-4 with TRBJ2-5, with D perhaps matching TRBD2 (6 bases). The CDR3 length is 11 residues. V shed 8 bases and J shed 3 bases, with 7 bases lying between them. The CDR3 loop is CASASEETQYF. The CDR3 region has the DNA TGTGCCAGCGCTAGCGAAGAGACCCAGTACTTC.

The genes are TRBV7-2 and TRBJ2-7; weak D call: TRBD2 (6 bases). There are 15 residues in the CDR3. Trimming stripped 1 base from V and 1 base from J, with 11 bases between. Germline-derived CDR1 and CDR2 are SGHTA and FQGNSA. CDR3 loop: CASSLDGGVSYEQYF. CDR3 DNA sequence: TGTGCCAGCAGCTTAGACGGCGGGGTTTCCTACGAGCAGTACTTC.

V and J are TRBV6-1 and TRBJ2-1; perhaps TRBD2 as D (6 bases). The germline CDR1 and CDR2 sequences are MNHNS and SASEGT. This CDR3 contains 16 residues. V shed 1 base and J shed 3 bases, with 13 bases lying between them. DNA of the CDR3: TGTGCCAGCAGTGAAGTTGGGGGAGGATTCTACAATGAGCAGTTCTTC. Translation gives CASSEVGGGFYNEQFF.

This clonotype was seen more than once but under ten times. The chain carries TRBV14 and TRBJ2-3; 12 nucleotides line up with TRBD1. The V and J ends lost 8 bases and 7 bases, in that order; junction bases with no gene match: 16. The germline CDR1 and CDR2 sequences are SGHDN and FVKESK. This CDR3 region has 17 residues. CDR3 nucleotides: TGTGCCAGCCAGCCCGGAGTCGAGGGACAGGGGGCACATACGCAGTATTTT. As protein: CASQPGVEGQGAHTQYF.

This clonotype has at least ten counts. V gene TRBV7-2 combines with J gene TRBJ2-7; the match to TRBD2 covers 8 bases. V shed 4 bases, J shed 5 bases, and the junction held 7 bases outside the gene matches. This CDR3 is 14 amino acids long. Per the germline V gene, CDR1 is SGHTA and CDR2 is FQGNSA. CDR3 residues: CASSSGGGSHEQYV. The CDR3 DNA follows: TGTGCCAGCAGCTCCGGGGGGGGGTCCCACGAGCAGTACGTC.

In its sample, this clonotype was seen a few times. CDR3 amino acids: CASSLTPGTGVSYEQYF. The CDR3 DNA reads TGTGCCAGCAGCTTAACTCCCGGGACAGGGGTCTCCTACGAGCAGTACTTC. The V gene is TRBV7-6, the J gene TRBJ2-7; 10 nucleotides align to TRBD1. After removal of 2 bases from V and 0 bases from J, the junction contained 7 bases not matched to a gene. From germline, CDR1 is SGHVS and CDR2 FNYEAQ. The CDR3 is made up of 17 amino acids.

Remarks on this clonotype: One base away lies a much larger clone, so this may be a sequencing read error. The CDR3 reads CASSYGTGGNKQFF. The CDR3 region has the DNA TGTGCCAGCAGCTACGGGACAGGAGGCAATAAGCAGTTCTTC. The chain has TRBV7-2 and TRBJ2-1, with TRBD1 identical over 8 bases. The CDR3 sequence is 14 residues long. CDR1 and CDR2 (germline): SGHTA, FQGNSA.

The chain is built from TRBV6-5 and TRBJ2-2; D gene ambiguous. Germline V gene sequence: CDR1 MNHEY, CDR2 SVGAGI. The V end lost 4 bases, the J end lost 1 base, and 7 bases lay between the germline ends. The CDR3 contains 14 residues. Here the CDR3 reads CASSSFKNTGELFF. The CDR3 region has the DNA TGTGCCAGCAGTTCATTCAAGAACACCGGGGAGCTGTTTTTT.